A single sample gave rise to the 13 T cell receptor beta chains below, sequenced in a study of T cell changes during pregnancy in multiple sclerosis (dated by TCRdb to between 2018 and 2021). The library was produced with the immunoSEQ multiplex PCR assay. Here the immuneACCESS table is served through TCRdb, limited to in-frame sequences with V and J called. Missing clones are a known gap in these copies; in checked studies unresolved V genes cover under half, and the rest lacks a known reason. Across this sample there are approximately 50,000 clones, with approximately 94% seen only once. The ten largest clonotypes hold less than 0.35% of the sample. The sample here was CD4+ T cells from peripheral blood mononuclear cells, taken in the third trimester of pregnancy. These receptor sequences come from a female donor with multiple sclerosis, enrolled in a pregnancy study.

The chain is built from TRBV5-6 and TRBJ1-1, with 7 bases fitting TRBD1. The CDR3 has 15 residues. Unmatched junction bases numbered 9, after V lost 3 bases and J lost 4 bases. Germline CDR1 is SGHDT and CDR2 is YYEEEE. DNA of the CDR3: TGTGCCAGCAGCTGGGTTGACAGGGAAGGCACTGAAGCTTTCTTT. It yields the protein CASSWVDREGTEAFF.

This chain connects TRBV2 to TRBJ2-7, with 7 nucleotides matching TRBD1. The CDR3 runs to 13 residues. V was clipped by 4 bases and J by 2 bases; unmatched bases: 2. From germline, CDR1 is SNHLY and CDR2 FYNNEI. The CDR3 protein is CASSVDRTYEQYF. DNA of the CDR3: TGTGCCAGCAGTGTGGACAGGACCTACGAGCAGTACTTC.

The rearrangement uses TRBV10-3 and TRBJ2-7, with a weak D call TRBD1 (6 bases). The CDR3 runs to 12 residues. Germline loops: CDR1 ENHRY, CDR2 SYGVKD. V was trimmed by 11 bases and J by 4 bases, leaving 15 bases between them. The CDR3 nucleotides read TGTGCCGCCACAGGGAGTTGGTACGAGCAGTACTTC. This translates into CAATGSWYEQYF.

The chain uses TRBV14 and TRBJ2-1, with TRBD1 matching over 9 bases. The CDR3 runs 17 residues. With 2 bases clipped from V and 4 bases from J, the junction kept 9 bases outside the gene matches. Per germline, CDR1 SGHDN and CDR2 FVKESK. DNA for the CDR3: TGTGCCAGCAGCCAAAGGACAGGGGTAGGGGTATACAATGAGCAGTTCTTC. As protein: CASSQRTGVGVYNEQFF.

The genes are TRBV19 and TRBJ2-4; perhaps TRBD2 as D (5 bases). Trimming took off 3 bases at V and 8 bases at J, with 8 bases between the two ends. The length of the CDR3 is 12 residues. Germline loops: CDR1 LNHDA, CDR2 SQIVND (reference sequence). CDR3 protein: CASSIWGDIQYF. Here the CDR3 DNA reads TGTGCCAGTAGTATTTGGGGAGACATTCAGTACTTC.

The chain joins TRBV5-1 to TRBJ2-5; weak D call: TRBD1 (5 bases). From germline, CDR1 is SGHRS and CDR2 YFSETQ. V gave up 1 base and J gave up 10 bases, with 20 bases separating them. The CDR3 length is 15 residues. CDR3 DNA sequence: TGCGCCAGCAGCTTGTCCCCAAACCCCCAAGGGGACCAGTACTTC. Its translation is CASSLSPNPQGDQYF.

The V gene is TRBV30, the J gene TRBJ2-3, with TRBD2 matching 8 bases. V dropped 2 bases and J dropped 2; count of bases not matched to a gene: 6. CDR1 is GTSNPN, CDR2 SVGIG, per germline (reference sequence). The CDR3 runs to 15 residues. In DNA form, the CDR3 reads TGTGCCTGGAGTTGGAGCGGGGGATACACAGATACGCAGTATTTT. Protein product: CAWSWSGGYTDTQYF.

The CDR3 DNA reads as TGTGCCAGCAGGCAAACTAGCGTACCCACAGATACGCAGTATTTT. It yields the protein CASRQTSVPTDTQYF. The chain has TRBV7-9 and TRBJ2-3; 7 bases are a match to TRBD2. Germline V CDR1 and CDR2: SEHNR, FQNEAQ (reference sequence). This CDR3 is 15 amino acids long. V shed 6 bases, J shed 2 bases, and the junction held 8 bases outside the gene matches.

The CDR3 here is CASSLGVGGALRKTEAFF. The CDR3 DNA reads as TGCGCCAGCAGCTTGGGTGTAGGGGGGGCACTAAGAAAGACTGAAGCTTTCTTT. The rearrangement uses TRBV5-1 and TRBJ1-1; perhaps TRBD1 as D (6 bases). Trimming took 0 bases from V and 5 from J, leaving 23 bases between them. Germline lookup yields CDR1 SGHRS and CDR2 YFSETQ. CDR3 length: 18 residues.

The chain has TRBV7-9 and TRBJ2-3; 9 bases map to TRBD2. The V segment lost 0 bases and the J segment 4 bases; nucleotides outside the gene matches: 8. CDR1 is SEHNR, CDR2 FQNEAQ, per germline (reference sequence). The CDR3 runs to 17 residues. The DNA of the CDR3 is TGTGCCAGCAGCTTAGCCCTTAGCGGGGGTGTCGCAGATACGCAGTATTTT. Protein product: CASSLALSGGVADTQYF.

CDR3 loop: CASSIVGVVGNQPQHF. CDR3 nucleotides: TGTGCCAGTAGTATAGTGGGCGTGGTAGGCAATCAGCCCCAGCATTTT. V usage is TRBV19 and J usage is TRBJ1-5; D not resolved. Trimming took off 1 base at V and 2 bases at J, with 12 bases between the two ends. CDR1 is LNHDA, CDR2 SQIVND, per germline (reference sequence). CDR3 length: 16 amino acids.

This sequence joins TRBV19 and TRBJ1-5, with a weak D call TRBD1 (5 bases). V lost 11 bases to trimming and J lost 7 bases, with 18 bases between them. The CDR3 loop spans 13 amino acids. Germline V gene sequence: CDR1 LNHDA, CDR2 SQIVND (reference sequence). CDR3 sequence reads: CAVIGEGRQPQHF. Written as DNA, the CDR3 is TGTGCCGTTATAGGGGAGGGAAGACAGCCCCAGCATTTT.

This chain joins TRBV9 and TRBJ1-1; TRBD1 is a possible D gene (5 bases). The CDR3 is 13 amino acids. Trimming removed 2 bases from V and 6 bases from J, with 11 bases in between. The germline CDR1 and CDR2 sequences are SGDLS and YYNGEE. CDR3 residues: CASSVGGGPEAFF. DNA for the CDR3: TGTGCCAGCAGCGTCGGGGGTGGGCCTGAAGCTTTCTTT.